Following are 7 T cell receptor beta chains from one sample sequenced in a study of a mutant IDH1 vaccine in newly diagnosed glioma. Assay used: immunoSEQ multiplex PCR; TCRdb lists only in-frame clones, some missing. The sample contains about 52,000 clones, approximately 80% of which appear only once. Sample time point: week 47, end of study. Every single dose of the vaccine, 300 ug of mutant IDH1 20-mer peptide, came with topical imiquimod. No antigen has been identified for these receptors. This material consisted of PBMCs, taken from a glioma patient whose treatment included an IDH1 peptide vaccine. These receptors were collected from a woman between 40 and 55 years old with glioma. Some clones in this sample may be carry-over from other donors' samples.

This chain links TRBV5-6 with TRBJ2-3, with D maybe TRBD1 (6 bases). The CDR3 contains 14 residues. The germline V and J ends were trimmed by 4 bases and 5 bases, with 14 bases remaining between them. Germline lookup yields CDR1 SGHDT and CDR2 YYEEEE. CDR3 amino acids: CASSLYRDGDTQYF. The CDR3 DNA reads as TGTGCCAGCAGCCTGTACAGGGATGGAGATACGCAGTATTTT. The complete variable domain, with remaining parts taken from reference TRBV5-6 and TRBJ2-3, reads DAGVTQSPTHLIKTRGQQVTLRCSPKSGHDTVSWYQQALGQGPQFIFQYYEEEERQRGNFPDRFSGHQFPNYSSELNVNALLLGDSALYLCASSLYRDGDTQYFGPGTRLTVL.

This clone was observed a few times. The rearrangement links TRBV20-1 to TRBJ1-1; D remains ambiguous. V lost 0 bases and J 11 bases, leaving 10 bases between the germline ends. The CDR3 has 11 amino acids. The V gene's germline CDR1 is DFQATT and CDR2 SNEGSKA (reference sequence). CDR3 amino acids: CSARDGPRAFF. DNA of the CDR3: TGCAGTGCTAGAGACGGCCCCAGGGCTTTCTTT.

The chain combines TRBV19 with TRBJ2-7; tentative D call: TRBD1 (7 bases). Looked up from germline, CDR1 is LNHDA and CDR2 is SQIVND (reference sequence). Trimming removed 9 bases at V and 2 bases at J, with 11 bases between. This CDR3 comprises 12 residues. In nucleotides, the CDR3 is TGTGCCAGCGGCGGGACAGCCTACGAGCAGTACTTC. Translated, it gives CASGGTAYEQYF.

This chain links TRBV7-2 with TRBJ2-3; 14 bases fit TRBD2. The CDR3 contains 16 residues. Germline-derived CDR1 and CDR2 are SGHTA and FQGNSA. With V trimmed by 4 bases and J by 7 bases, 7 bases remained unmatched. The CDR3 DNA reads TGTGCCAGCAGCTCACGACTAGCGGGGGGGCCGTATACGCAGTATTTT. As protein: CASSSRLAGGPYTQYF.

The gene calls are TRBV6-5 and TRBJ1-1; 9 nucleotides align to TRBD1. This CDR3 contains 15 residues. CDR1 and CDR2 (germline): MNHEY, SVGAGI. Trimming removed 7 bases from V and 4 bases from J; junction bases left unmatched: 10. For the CDR3, the DNA is TGTGCCAGCACCGGGACAGGGTCTATTGGCACTGAAGCTTTCTTT. It codes for CASTGTGSIGTEAFF.

V and J are TRBV6-5 and TRBJ1-4; perhaps TRBD1 as D (6 bases). The CDR3 consists of 15 residues. The germline V gene encodes CDR1 MNHEY and CDR2 SVGAGI. The ends were cut back, 2 bases at V and 8 bases at J, with 15 bases in the middle. The chain's CDR3 is CASSYASGAPEKLFF. In DNA, the CDR3 is TGTGCCAGCAGTTACGCCTCGGGGGCGCCGGAAAAACTGTTTTTT.

Worth noting for this clone: The same CDR3 is also encoded by other DNA sequences in this sample. The chain couples TRBV29-1 to TRBJ1-5, with 8 nucleotides matching TRBD1. V lost 4 bases and J lost 1; bases outside the gene matches: 0. This CDR3 region has 13 residues. CDR1 SQVTM and CDR2 ANQGSEA come from the germline V gene. This chain's CDR3 is CSVGQGSNQPQHF. The CDR3 region has the DNA TGCAGCGTTGGACAGGGGAGCAATCAGCCCCAGCATTTT.